This TCR beta chain was sequenced for a study of CD8 T cells in ankylosing spondylitis. The table lists this clonotype with a few counts. TCRdb ran MiXCR on the 5' RACE reads and lists one entry per CDR3 protein. This sample carries roughly 150,000 distinct CDR3 sequences, around 32% of them seen once, and the ten largest clones take around 6%. This sequence originates from a male donor with ankylosing spondylitis. The sequenced material came from synovial fluid, either unsorted or a sorted T cell fraction (not recorded which).

In DNA, the CDR3 is TGTGCCAGCAGTCCCAGGAACGGTCGGCAGCAGCCCCAGCATTTT. This translates into CASSPRNGRQQPQHF. The chain combines TRBV7-3 with TRBJ1-5, with D hard to call. Trimming took off 6 bases at V and 7 bases at J, with 19 bases between the two ends. This CDR3 region has 15 residues. The V gene's germline CDR1 is SGHTA and CDR2 FQGTGA.